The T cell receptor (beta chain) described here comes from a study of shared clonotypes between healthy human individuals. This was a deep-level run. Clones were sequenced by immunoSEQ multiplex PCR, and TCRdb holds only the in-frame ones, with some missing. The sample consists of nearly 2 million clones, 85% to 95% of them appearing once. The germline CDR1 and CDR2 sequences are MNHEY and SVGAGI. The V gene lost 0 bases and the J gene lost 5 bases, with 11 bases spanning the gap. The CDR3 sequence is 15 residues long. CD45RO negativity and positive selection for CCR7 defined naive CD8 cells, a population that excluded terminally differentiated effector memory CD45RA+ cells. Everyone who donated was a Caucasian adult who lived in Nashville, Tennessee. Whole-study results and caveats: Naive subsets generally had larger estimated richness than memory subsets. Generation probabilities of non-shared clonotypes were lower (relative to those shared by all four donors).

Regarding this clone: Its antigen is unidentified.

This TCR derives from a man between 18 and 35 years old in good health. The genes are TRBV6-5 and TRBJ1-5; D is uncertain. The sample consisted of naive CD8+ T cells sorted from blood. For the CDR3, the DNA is TGTGCCAGCAGTTACTCCGCCAGGCCAGATCAGCCCCAGCATTTT. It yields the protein CASSYSARPDQPQHF.